These 32 T cell receptor beta chains came from one sample sequenced in a study of cytomegalovirus exposure and HLA in healthy donors (dated by TCRdb to about 2017). Libraries were made using the immunoSEQ multiplex PCR assay. For the multiplex PCR, a mixture combining 60 forward primers for TCR Vbeta segments and 13 reverse primers for TCR Jbeta segments was used. As stored in TCRdb, this immuneACCESS dataset retains in-frame rearrangements with V and J assigned. A fraction of the clones does not appear; measured against another copy, unresolved V genes explain less than half of the discrepancy, and the remainder lacks a known reason. This specimen's table enumerates more than 40,000 clones. Roughly 25% of the sample rests with the top ten. The source material was PBMCs. These receptors all stem from a man aged 35-49 years in good health and CMV-seropositive.

The rearrangement links TRBV9 to TRBJ2-3, with 7 bases identical to TRBD2. Germline CDR1 is SGDLS and CDR2 is YYNGEE. Unmatched junction bases numbered 14, after V lost 2 bases and J lost 5 bases. This CDR3 contains 17 residues. CDR3: CASSVPTAGKGRDTQYF. The CDR3 DNA is TGTGCCAGCAGCGTCCCCACAGCGGGAAAGGGACGAGATACGCAGTATTTT. The full variable domain, rest sourced from reference TRBV9 and TRBJ2-3, is DSGVTQTPKHLITATGQRVTLRCSPRSGDLSVYWYQQSLDQGLQFLIQYYNGEERAKGNILERFSAQQFPDLHSELNLSSLELGDSALYFCASSVPTAGKGRDTQYFGPGTRLTVL.

The rearrangement joins TRBV13 to TRBJ2-7; 8 bases fit TRBD1. Trimming at V came to 3 bases and at J to 7 bases, leaving 11 bases not matched to a gene. The CDR3 length is 15 residues. Germline V gene sequence: CDR1 PRHDT, CDR2 FYEKMQ (reference sequence). The CDR3 here is CASSFRMTGAQEQYF. CDR3 nucleotides: TGTGCCAGCAGCTTCAGGATGACAGGGGCTCAAGAGCAGTACTTC.

V and J are TRBV11-2 and TRBJ2-3; 8 bases are shared with TRBD2. This CDR3 contains 16 residues. Germline values: CDR1 SGHAT, CDR2 FQNNGV. After removal of 0 bases from V and 5 bases from J, the junction contained 7 bases not matched to a gene. CDR3 coding DNA: TGTGCCAGCAGCTTAGATGGTAGCGGGGTGATAGATACGCAGTATTTT. Translating gives CASSLDGSGVIDTQYF.

The genes are TRBV6-5 and TRBJ2-5; D possibly corresponds to TRBD2 (6 bases). The J call is doubtful: the DNA matches TRBJ2-7 better. CDR3 size: 13 residues. Germline CDR1 reads MNHEY; CDR2 reads SVGAGI. The CDR3 loop reads CASRKEGFYEQYF. DNA of the CDR3: TGTGCCAGCAGGAAGGAGGGTTTCTACGAGCAGTACTTC.

The rearrangement uses TRBV30 and TRBJ1-3, with 8 bases that match TRBD1. The CDR3 runs to 14 residues. Trimming at V came to 3 bases and at J to 3 bases, leaving 4 bases not matched to a gene. Germline CDR1 is GTSNPN and CDR2 is SVGIG (reference sequence). As DNA, the CDR3 is TGTGCCTGGAGACGGGACAGGAGTGGAAACACCATATATTTT. Translated, it gives CAWRRDRSGNTIYF.

This chain uses TRBV7-2 with TRBJ2-7, with D possibly matching TRBD1 (6 bases). The V gene's germline CDR1 is SGHTA and CDR2 FQGNSA. With 3 bases removed from V and 4 bases from J, the gap between germline ends came to 19 bases. This CDR3 is 16 amino acids long. CDR3 in amino acids: CASSLSSDRHRYEQYF. The DNA for the CDR3 is TGTGCCAGCAGCTTGTCCTCCGACAGGCACCGATACGAGCAGTACTTC.

The rearrangement joins TRBV29-1 to TRBJ2-7; 15 bases align to TRBD2. There are 16 residues in the CDR3. V was clipped by 6 bases and J by 1 base; unmatched bases: 7. CDR1 and CDR2 from the germline V gene are SQVTM and ANQGSEA. The CDR3 is CSVTGTSGGSSYEQYF. CDR3 sequence (DNA): TGCAGCGTAACCGGGACTAGCGGGGGGTCGTCCTACGAGCAGTACTTC.

The chain carries TRBV7-8 and TRBJ2-7; D is perhaps TRBD1 (6 bases). Trimming took 5 bases from V and 0 from J, leaving 14 bases between them. The CDR3 runs 15 residues. In germline, CDR1 is SGHVS, CDR2 FQNEAQ. Here the CDR3 reads CASSPKDSRSYEQYF. CDR3 DNA: TGTGCCAGCAGCCCAAAGGACAGCCGCTCCTACGAGCAGTACTTC.

The rearrangement joins TRBV10-1 to TRBJ2-7; 7 nucleotides align to TRBD1. Trimming at V came to 2 bases and at J to 3 bases, leaving 16 bases not matched to a gene. The germline gives CDR1 WNHNN, CDR2 SYGVQD (reference sequence). This CDR3 is built from 18 residues. CDR3 bases: TGCGCCAGCAGTGAGGGGGGTCCCTACCGGACAGGACGCTACGAGCAGTACTTC. Its protein product is CASSEGGPYRTGRYEQYF.

The rearrangement links TRBV6-5 to TRBJ1-1, with D possibly being TRBD1 (5 bases). The CDR3 sequence is 15 residues long. Germline V gene data show CDR1 as MNHEY and CDR2 as SVGAGI. The germline V and J ends were trimmed by 0 bases and 4 bases, with 12 bases remaining between them. The DNA for the CDR3 is TGTGCCAGCAGTTACTCGCCAGGGCTCACCACTGAAGCTTTCTTT. Protein sequence: CASSYSPGLTTEAFF.

The CDR3 spells CATSTGRSAQYF. CDR3 DNA: TGTGCCACCAGTACAGGGCGTTCGGCCCAGTACTTC. V and J are TRBV15 and TRBJ2-5; possible D gene TRBD1, 6 bases. V was shortened by 6 bases and J by 9 bases, with 14 bases between the two germline ends. Germline V gene sequence: CDR1 LNHNV, CDR2 YYDKDF (reference sequence). This CDR3 spans 12 amino acids. Filled out from reference TRBV15 and TRBJ2-5, the complete variable domain reads DAMVIQNPRYQVTQFGKPVTLSCSQTLNHNVMYWYQQKSSQAPKLLFHYYDKDFNNEADTPDNFQSRRPNTSFCFLDIRSPGLGDTAMYLCATSTGRSAQYFGPGTRLLVL.

The CDR3: CASSLGGGATDTQYF. CDR3 coding DNA: TGTGCCAGCAGCCTTGGCGGGGGGGCAACAGATACGCAGTATTTT. V gene TRBV6-4 combines with J gene TRBJ2-3, with TRBD2 matching 9 bases. V gave up 6 bases and J gave up 3 bases; unmatched junction bases: 7. The CDR3 extends over 15 amino acids. Germline lookup yields CDR1 MRHNA and CDR2 SNTAGT.

V gene TRBV2 combines with J gene TRBJ1-2; 8 bases are shared with TRBD1. The germline V gene has CDR1 SNHLY and CDR2 FYNNEI. CDR3 size: 13 residues. Losses at the gene ends were 11 bases for V and 5 bases for J; bases not matched to a gene: 10. CDR3 residues: CAGLGQVEYGYTF. The CDR3 DNA reads as TGTGCCGGATTGGGACAGGTCGAGTATGGCTACACCTTC.

V gene TRBV5-6 combines with J gene TRBJ2-1; the D is unclear. Germline CDR1 SGHDT, CDR2 YYEEEE. The V end lost 4 bases, the J end lost 8 bases, and 28 bases lay between the germline ends. The CDR3 runs 18 residues. The DNA of the CDR3 is TGTGCCAGCAGCCTCGATTGGAGAGCGCCCAACGGTATCGATGAGCAGTTCTTC. Its translation: CASSLDWRAPNGIDEQFF.

The chain combines TRBV9 with TRBJ1-1; D may be TRBD1 (6 bases). Looked up from germline, CDR1 is SGDLS and CDR2 is YYNGEE. CDR3 length equals 16 residues. V was clipped by 4 bases and J by 0 bases, with 16 bases between them. As DNA, the CDR3 is TGTGCCAGCAGCAAAGGGGGTGGGGTCATGAACACTGAAGCTTTCTTT. It specifies CASSKGGGVMNTEAFF.

The gene calls are TRBV9 and TRBJ1-5; 7 bases match TRBD1. Per the germline V gene, CDR1 is SGDLS and CDR2 is YYNGEE. Trimming took 3 bases from V and 0 from J; bases not matched to a gene: 0. This CDR3 has 14 residues. CDR3 sequence reads: CASSGQGSNQPQHF. CDR3 in DNA: TGTGCCAGCAGCGGACAGGGTAGCAATCAGCCCCAGCATTTT.

CDR3 amino acids: CASSPRQESSYEQYF. CDR3 nucleotide sequence: TGTGCCAGCAGCCCCCGACAGGAAAGCTCCTACGAGCAGTACTTC. The V and J genes are TRBV7-6 and TRBJ2-7; possibly TRBD1 for D (6 bases). CDR1 is SGHVS and CDR2 is FNYEAQ in the germline V gene. This CDR3 is 15 amino acids long. V lost 5 bases, J lost 0 bases, and 14 bases lay in between.

The chain uses TRBV6-5 and TRBJ1-1; D is perhaps TRBD1 (6 bases). The CDR3 runs 15 residues. V lost 6 bases and J lost 1, with 15 bases in between. Germline CDR1 is MNHEY and CDR2 is SVGAGI. The CDR3 DNA sequence: TGTGCCAGCAGAGGGGCCGCGGGGGCGAACACTGAAGCTTTCTTT. It is translated as CASRGAAGANTEAFF.

J is TRBJ1-5 and V is TRBV6-6; TRBD1 aligns across 7 bases. V was pared by 5 bases and J by 5 bases, with 6 bases of the junction left unmatched. There are 14 residues in the CDR3. Germline assignment: CDR1 MNHNY and CDR2 SVGAGI (reference sequence). CDR3 nucleotide sequence: TGTGCCAGCAGTCAGGGGGACGGTTATCAGCCCCAGCATTTT. Encoded protein: CASSQGDGYQPQHF.

This chain uses TRBV4-3 with TRBJ2-3; weak D call: TRBD1 (6 bases). The V end lost 0 bases, the J end lost 0 bases, and 13 bases lay between the germline ends. Germline V gene data show CDR1 as LGHNA and CDR2 as YSLEER. This CDR3 has 17 residues. The CDR3 protein is CASSQDWTVGSTDTQYF. CDR3 DNA: TGCGCCAGCAGCCAAGATTGGACAGTCGGTAGCACAGATACGCAGTATTTT.

The chain recombines TRBV10-3 with TRBJ2-5, with 9 nucleotides matching TRBD1. The DNA end is more similar to TRBJ2-7, so the J call may be wrong. The CDR3 consists of 16 residues. Germline loops: CDR1 ENHRY, CDR2 SYGVKD. The CDR3, as DNA: TGTGCCATCAGTCGCCCCGACAGGGGGGGCACCTACGAGCAGTACTTC. Translated, it gives CAISRPDRGGTYEQYF.

In DNA form, the CDR3 reads TGTGCCAGCAGGCCGGGACTAGCTACTGGTGAGCAGTTCTTC. It yields the protein CASRPGLATGEQFF. J is TRBJ2-1 and V is TRBV11-2, with 9 bases that match TRBD2. The CDR3 loop spans 14 amino acids. J was trimmed by 9 bases and V by 6 bases; bases with no gene match: 9. Germline V gene lookup returns CDR1 SGHAT and CDR2 FQNNGV.

The chain joins TRBV19 to TRBJ1-1; 10 positions agree with TRBD1. This CDR3 contains 16 residues. The ends lost 5 bases at V and 4 bases at J; junction bases unmatched: 10. CDR1 and CDR2 (germline): LNHDA, SQIVND (reference sequence). CDR3 in DNA: TGTGCCAGTAGTGTCAGACAGGGGGCTGGGTTCACTGAAGCTTTCTTT. Translated, it gives CASSVRQGAGFTEAFF.

The chain carries TRBV7-6 and TRBJ2-3, with TRBD2 as a possible D gene (7 bases). The V gene's germline CDR1 is SGHVS and CDR2 FNYEAQ. The V end lost 4 bases, the J end lost 5 bases, and 10 bases lay between the germline ends. This CDR3 is built from 13 residues. This CDR3 reads CASSSGGLDTQYF. The DNA of the CDR3 is TGTGCCAGCAGCTCCGGGGGGCTAGATACGCAGTATTTT.

The J gene is TRBJ2-1, the V gene TRBV14; 9 bases are a match to TRBD2. The CDR3 sequence is 16 residues long. The germline V gene encodes CDR1 SGHDN and CDR2 FVKESK. With 1 base clipped from V and 3 bases from J, the junction kept 4 bases outside the gene matches. The CDR3 DNA reads TGTGCCAGCAGCCAAGGGAGCGGGGGGAACTACAATGAGCAGTTCTTC. It yields the protein CASSQGSGGNYNEQFF.

The chain employs TRBV12-2 and TRBJ2-3; the tabulated D call, TRBD1, remains unverified against the DNA. TRBV12-2 corresponds to a pseudogene. The CDR3 length is 14 residues. This CDR3 reads CASRLGDRADTQYF. The CDR3 nucleotides read TGTGCAAGTCGCTTAGGAGACAGGGCAGATACGCAGTATTTT.

This sequence joins TRBV9 and TRBJ2-7; 8 bases are a match to TRBD1. The CDR3 spans 13 residues. The J segment lost 3 bases and the V segment lost 4 bases, leaving 3 bases of the junction unmatched. CDR1 is SGDLS and CDR2 is YYNGEE in the germline V gene. The DNA for the CDR3 is TGTGCCAGCAGCATTGGACAGGGCTACGAGCAGTACTTC. Protein product: CASSIGQGYEQYF.

The V and J genes are TRBV13 and TRBJ2-3; no definite D call. Germline V lookup: CDR1 PRHDT, CDR2 FYEKMQ (reference sequence). Trimming pared 5 bases from V and 2 bases from J, leaving 14 bases between. The CDR3 totals 15 residues. The chain's CDR3 is CASSPRETHTDTQYF. The CDR3 coding sequence is TGTGCCAGCAGCCCTAGAGAGACCCACACAGATACGCAGTATTTT. Drawing the rest from reference TRBV13 and TRBJ2-3, the complete variable domain is AAGVIQSPRHLIKEKRETATLKCYPIPRHDTVYWYQQGPGQDPQFLISFYEKMQSDKGSIPDRFSAQQFSDYHSELNMSSLELGDSALYFCASSPRETHTDTQYFGPGTRLTVL.

The chain recombines TRBV6-4 with TRBJ2-3, with D possibly being TRBD2 (5 bases). The germline gives CDR1 MRHNA, CDR2 SNTAGT. This CDR3 comprises 13 residues. The V end was cut by 8 bases, the J end by 1 base, with 10 bases between. The CDR3 here is CASEDGGTDTQYF. CDR3 DNA: TGTGCCAGCGAGGACGGGGGCACAGATACGCAGTATTTT.

The J gene is TRBJ2-7, the V gene TRBV7-9; D is undetermined. V lost 2 bases and J 2 bases, leaving 7 bases between the germline ends. The CDR3 runs to 13 residues. CDR1 is SEHNR and CDR2 is FQNEAQ in the germline V gene (reference sequence). The CDR3 sequence: CASSLSRTYEQYF. The CDR3 DNA is TGTGCCAGCAGCTTAAGCAGGACCTACGAGCAGTACTTC.

The chain links TRBV6-1 to TRBJ2-7; 9 bases line up with TRBD1. After removal of 0 bases from V and 6 bases from J, the junction contained 6 bases not matched to a gene. The CDR3 covers 15 residues. Germline-derived CDR1 and CDR2 are MNHNS and SASEGT. The chain's CDR3 is CASSEADRGGSEQYF. In DNA form, the CDR3 reads TGTGCCAGCAGTGAAGCGGACAGGGGTGGGTCCGAGCAGTACTTC.

The rearrangement uses TRBV20-1 and TRBJ2-5, with D perhaps TRBD2 (5 bases). This CDR3 is built from 11 residues. Per the germline V gene, CDR1 is DFQATT and CDR2 is SNEGSKA (reference sequence). The ends were cut back, 6 bases at V and 2 bases at J, with 7 bases in the middle. This CDR3 is CSAGGQETQYF. As DNA, the CDR3 is TGCAGTGCGGGCGGGCAAGAGACCCAGTACTTC.